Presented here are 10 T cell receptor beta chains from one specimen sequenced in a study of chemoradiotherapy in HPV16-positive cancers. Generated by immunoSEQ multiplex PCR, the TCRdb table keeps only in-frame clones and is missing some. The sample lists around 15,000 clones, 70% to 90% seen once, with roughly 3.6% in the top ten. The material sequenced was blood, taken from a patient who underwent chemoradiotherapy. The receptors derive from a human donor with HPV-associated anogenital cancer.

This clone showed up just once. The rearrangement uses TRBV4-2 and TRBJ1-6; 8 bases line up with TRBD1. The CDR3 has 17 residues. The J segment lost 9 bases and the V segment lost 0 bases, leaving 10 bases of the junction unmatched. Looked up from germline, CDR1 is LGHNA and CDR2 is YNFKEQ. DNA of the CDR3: TGTGCCAGCAGCCAAGAACAGGGGGGGACTATAGGTTCACCCCTCCACTTT. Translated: CASSQEQGGTIGSPLHF.

The CDR3 loop reads CASSLGRKTEVSYNEQFF. The CDR3 DNA is TGTGCCAGCAGCTTAGGCCGCAAAACAGAAGTCTCCTACAATGAGCAGTTCTTC. This chain uses TRBV11-2 with TRBJ2-1; D is unresolved. V lost 1 base, J lost 0 bases, and 16 bases lay in between. The CDR3 spans 18 residues. Germline V gene lookup returns CDR1 SGHAT and CDR2 FQNNGV.

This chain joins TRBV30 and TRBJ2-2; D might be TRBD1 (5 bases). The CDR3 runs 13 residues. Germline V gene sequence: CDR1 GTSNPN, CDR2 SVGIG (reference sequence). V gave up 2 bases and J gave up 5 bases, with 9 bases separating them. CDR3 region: CAWSLSGTGELFF. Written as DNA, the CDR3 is TGTGCCTGGAGTCTTTCAGGGACCGGGGAGCTGTTTTTT. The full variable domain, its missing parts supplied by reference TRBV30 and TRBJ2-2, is SQTIHQWPATLVQPVGSPLSLECTVEGTSNPNLYWYRQAAGRGLQLLFYSVGIGQISSEVPQNLSASRPQDRQFILSSKKLLLSDSGFYLCAWSLSGTGELFFGEGSRLTVL.

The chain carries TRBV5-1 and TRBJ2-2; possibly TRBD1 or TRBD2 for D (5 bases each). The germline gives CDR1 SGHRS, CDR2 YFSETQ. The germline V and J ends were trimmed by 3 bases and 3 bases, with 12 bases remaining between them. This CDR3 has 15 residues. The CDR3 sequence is CASSSEGPYTGELFF. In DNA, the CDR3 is TGCGCCAGCAGCTCTGAGGGACCGTACACCGGGGAGCTGTTTTTT.

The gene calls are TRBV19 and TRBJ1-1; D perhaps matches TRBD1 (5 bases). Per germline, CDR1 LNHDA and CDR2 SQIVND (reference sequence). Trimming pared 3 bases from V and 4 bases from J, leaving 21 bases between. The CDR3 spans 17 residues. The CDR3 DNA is TGTGCCAGTAGTATGACCGCGCAGGGACTAATGCTCACTGAAGCTTTCTTT. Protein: CASSMTAQGLMLTEAFF.

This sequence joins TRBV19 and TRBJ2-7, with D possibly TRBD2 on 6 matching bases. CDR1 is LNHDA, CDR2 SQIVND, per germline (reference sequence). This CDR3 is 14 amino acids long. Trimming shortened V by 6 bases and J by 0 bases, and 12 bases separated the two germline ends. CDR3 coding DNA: TGTGCCAGTAGCCGGGACTTAAGCTCCTACGAGCAGTACTTC. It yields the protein CASSRDLSSYEQYF. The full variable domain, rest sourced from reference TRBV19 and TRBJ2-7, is DGGITQSPKYLFRKEGQNVTLSCEQNLNHDAMYWYRQDPGQGLRLIYYSQIVNDFQKGDIAEGYSVSREKKESFPLTVTSAQKNPTAFYLCASSRDLSSYEQYFGPGTRLTVT.

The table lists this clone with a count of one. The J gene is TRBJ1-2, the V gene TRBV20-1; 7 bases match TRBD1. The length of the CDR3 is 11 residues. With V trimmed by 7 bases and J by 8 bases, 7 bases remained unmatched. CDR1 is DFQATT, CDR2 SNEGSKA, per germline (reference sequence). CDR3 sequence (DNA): TGCAGTGGATGGGACAGATTGGGCTACACCTTC. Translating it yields CSGWDRLGYTF.

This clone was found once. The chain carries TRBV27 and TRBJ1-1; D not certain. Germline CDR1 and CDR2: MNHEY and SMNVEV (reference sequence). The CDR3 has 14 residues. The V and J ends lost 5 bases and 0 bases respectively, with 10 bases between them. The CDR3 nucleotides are TGTGCCAGCAGTACGCAAACAATGAACACTGAAGCTTTCTTT. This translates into CASSTQTMNTEAFF.

DNA for the CDR3: TGTGCCAGCAGTGAAGGCAGGGCCCAAGAGACCCAGTACTTC. Protein product: CASSEGRAQETQYF. V usage is TRBV2 and J usage is TRBJ2-5; TRBD1 is a possible D gene (5 bases). The CDR3 has 14 amino acids. CDR1 is SNHLY and CDR2 is FYNNEI in the germline V gene. Trimming shortened V by 1 base and J by 1 base, and 7 bases separated the two germline ends.

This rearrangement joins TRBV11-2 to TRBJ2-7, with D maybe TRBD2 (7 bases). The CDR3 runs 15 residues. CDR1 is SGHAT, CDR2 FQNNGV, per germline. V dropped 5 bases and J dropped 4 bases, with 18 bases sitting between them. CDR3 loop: CASSRGGVGQYEQYF. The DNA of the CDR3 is TGTGCCAGCAGCCGCGGGGGCGTGGGGCAGTACGAGCAGTACTTC.